This entry lists 32 T cell receptor beta chains sequenced from one sample in a study of cytomegalovirus exposure and HLA in healthy donors. The PCR used 60 Vbeta and 13 Jbeta primers. TCRdb keeps only in-frame clones here, not all; method: immunoSEQ multiplex PCR. Of 200,000 or so clones listed, around 86% are singletons. Sequencing input: PBMCs. The receptor source for this set is a woman aged 40 to 49 in good health and CMV-seronegative.

J is TRBJ2-3 and V is TRBV7-2; 11 bases match TRBD2. The germline CDR1 and CDR2 sequences are SGHTA and FQGNSA. Trimming at V came to 4 bases and at J to 2 bases, leaving 8 bases not matched to a gene. The CDR3 is made up of 17 amino acids. The CDR3 loop reads CASSSLGLAGITDTQYF. CDR3 sequence (DNA): TGTGCCAGCAGCTCGCTAGGACTAGCGGGCATCACAGATACGCAGTATTTT.

The chain uses TRBV5-8 and TRBJ1-5; D uncertain. V was cut by 0 bases and J by 0 bases, with 7 bases left in between. The CDR3 covers 15 residues. Germline V gene sequence: CDR1 SGHTS, CDR2 YDEGEE. The CDR3, as DNA: TGTGCCAGCAGCTTGGTCACCTATAGCAATCAGCCCCAGCATTTT. The encoded protein is CASSLVTYSNQPQHF.

J is TRBJ2-2 and V is TRBV18; possible D gene TRBD1, 6 bases. The germline V gene encodes CDR1 KGHSH and CDR2 LQKENI. This CDR3 has 14 residues. V was pared by 0 bases and J by 15 bases, with 17 bases between. CDR3 region: CASSPPVATGRMFF. Written as DNA, the CDR3 is TGTGCCAGCTCACCACCGGTAGCAACAGGGCGGATGTTTTTT. The variable domain in full, with the rest retrieved from reference TRBV18 and TRBJ2-2, is NAGVMQNPRHLVRRRGQEARLRCSPMKGHSHVYWYRQLPEEGLKFMVYLQKENIIDESGMPKERFSAEFPKEGPSILRIQQVVRGDSAAYFCASSPPVATGRMFFGEGSRLTVL.

The CDR3 region is CASRPTGTYNEQFF. Here the CDR3 DNA reads TGCGCCAGCAGACCGACAGGGACCTACAATGAGCAGTTCTTC. The rearrangement uses TRBV10-1 and TRBJ2-1, with TRBD1 matching 7 bases. The V segment lost 6 bases and the J segment 2 bases; nucleotides outside the gene matches: 4. The germline CDR1 and CDR2 sequences are WNHNN and SYGVQD (reference sequence). This CDR3 is 14 amino acids long.

The J gene is TRBJ1-1, the V gene TRBV27; D uncertain. The CDR3 length is 13 residues. Deletions cut 1 base from V and 3 bases from J, with 6 bases between. Germline V gene sequence: CDR1 MNHEY, CDR2 SMNVEV (reference sequence). The CDR3 is CASSLFVYTEAFF. For the CDR3, the DNA is TGTGCCAGCAGTTTATTCGTGTACACTGAAGCTTTCTTT.

This clone has a single count. The chain combines TRBV5-6 with TRBJ2-5; 11 positions agree with TRBD2. Trimming removed 5 bases from V and 5 bases from J; junction bases left unmatched: 8. The CDR3 totals 15 residues. Germline V gives CDR1 SGHDT, CDR2 YYEEEE. As DNA, the CDR3 is TGTGCCAGCAGACTGACTAGCGGGAAACCGGAGACCCAGTACTTC. It specifies CASRLTSGKPETQYF.

Worth noting for this clone: The sample contains more than one DNA sequence encoding this CDR3. This chain joins TRBV14 and TRBJ2-4, with a weak D call TRBD2 (6 bases). Trimming removed 1 base from V and 6 bases from J, with 7 bases in between. Germline assignment: CDR1 SGHDN and CDR2 FVKESK. This CDR3 comprises 13 residues. The CDR3 DNA follows: TGTGCCAGCAGCCAAGTCGGGGGAAACATTCAGTACTTC. Translation: CASSQVGGNIQYF. Supplemented by reference TRBV14 and TRBJ2-4, the full variable domain reads EAGVTQFPSHSVIEKGQTVTLRCDPISGHDNLYWYRRVMGKEIKFLLHFVKESKQDESGMPNNRFLAERTGGTYSTLKVQPAELEDSGVYFCASSQVGGNIQYFGAGTRLSVL.

The V and J genes are TRBV7-9 and TRBJ1-1; TRBD1 is a possible D gene (6 bases). CDR3 size: 14 residues. Per the germline V gene, CDR1 is SEHNR and CDR2 is FQNEAQ (reference sequence). The ends were cut back, 5 bases at V and 1 base at J, with 11 bases in the middle. The CDR3 DNA reads TGTGCCAGCAGCGCACAGGGTTCGAACACTGAAGCTTTCTTT. Protein product: CASSAQGSNTEAFF.

The chain joins TRBV4-2 to TRBJ1-2; maybe TRBD1 (6 bases). V was clipped by 6 bases and J by 0 bases, with 8 bases between them. CDR1 and CDR2 (germline): LGHNA, YNFKEQ. The CDR3 loop spans 13 amino acids. CDR3 in amino acids: CASRRDTNYGYTF. In DNA form, the CDR3 reads TGTGCCAGCAGGAGGGACACTAACTATGGCTACACCTTC.

In this sample, this clone turned up a few times. The V call is TRBV27, the J call TRBJ1-2; the match to TRBD1 covers 10 bases. Germline CDR1 is MNHEY and CDR2 is SMNVEV (reference sequence). The CDR3 totals 14 residues. The V gene end was trimmed by 5 bases and the J gene end by 3 bases; junction bases not matched to a gene: 3. The DNA for the CDR3 is TGTGCCAGCAGTGCCGGGACAGGGGACTATGGCTACACCTTC. Protein product: CASSAGTGDYGYTF.

The V gene is TRBV30, the J gene TRBJ2-3; possibly TRBD2 for D (6 bases). The CDR3 is made up of 14 amino acids. Trimming left V 4 bases short and J 3 bases short, with 14 bases between. Germline V lookup: CDR1 GTSNPN, CDR2 SVGIG (reference sequence). The CDR3 sequence: CAWTLLGGTDTQYF. The DNA for the CDR3 is TGTGCCTGGACCCTCCTGGGGGGTACAGATACGCAGTATTTT.

This chain links TRBV4-1 with TRBJ2-7; TRBD2 matches 8 bases. CDR3 length equals 19 residues. CDR1 and CDR2 (germline): MGHRA, YSYEKL. Trimming took 0 bases from V and 3 from J; bases not matched to a gene: 16. CDR3 coding DNA: TGCGCCAGCAGCCAAGACGAGGGAGCGGGAGTGGGTAAGGACTACGAGCAGTACTTC. Translation gives CASSQDEGAGVGKDYEQYF.

This rearrangement joins TRBV7-8 to TRBJ2-5; no firm D call. Germline V gene sequence: CDR1 SGHVS, CDR2 FQNEAQ. V lost 5 bases to trimming and J lost 1 base, with 14 bases between them. The CDR3 is 15 amino acids. This CDR3 is CASSPRRVAQETQYF. CDR3 bases: TGTGCCAGCAGCCCTAGACGGGTGGCCCAAGAGACCCAGTACTTC.

The gene calls are TRBV5-6 and TRBJ1-1; 10 bases are shared with TRBD1. The V gene end was trimmed by 5 bases and the J gene end by 3 bases; junction bases not matched to a gene: 7. The CDR3 extends over 15 amino acids. The germline gives CDR1 SGHDT, CDR2 YYEEEE. The CDR3 spells CASSPDGTGDTEAFF. The CDR3 DNA reads as TGTGCCAGCAGTCCGGATGGGACAGGGGACACTGAAGCTTTCTTT.

This clone was detected a few times. The rearrangement joins TRBV28 to TRBJ1-2, with TRBD1 matching over 7 bases. Germline CDR1 reads MDHEN; CDR2 reads SYDVKM. Trimming at V came to 6 bases and at J to 6 bases, leaving 4 bases not matched to a gene. This CDR3 contains 12 residues. The DNA for the CDR3 is TGTGCCAGCAGGGACAGGCCTAATGGCTACACCTTC. Its protein product is CASRDRPNGYTF.

The chain recombines TRBV27 with TRBJ2-5; D not resolved. CDR1 is MNHEY and CDR2 is SMNVEV in the germline V gene (reference sequence). The germline V and J ends were trimmed by 0 bases and 4 bases, with 9 bases remaining between them. The CDR3 has 14 residues. For the CDR3, the DNA is TGTGCCAGCAGTTTATCGAAACTAAGAGAGACCCAGTACTTC. Amino acids: CASSLSKLRETQYF.

This clone was counted a single time. The V call is TRBV19, the J call TRBJ2-5; possibly TRBD1 for D (6 bases). Germline CDR1 and CDR2: LNHDA and SQIVND (reference sequence). V was clipped by 4 bases and J by 3 bases, with 27 bases between them. This CDR3 has 19 amino acids. The CDR3 loop is CASSKGSGWGQGIKETQYF. CDR3 bases: TGTGCCAGTAGTAAAGGGTCTGGGTGGGGGCAGGGGATCAAAGAGACCCAGTACTTC.

The chain combines TRBV7-9 with TRBJ2-2; D unresolved. Deletions cut 5 bases from V and 1 base from J, with 17 bases between. Germline V gives CDR1 SEHNR, CDR2 FQNEAQ (reference sequence). The CDR3 spans 17 residues. The CDR3 nucleotides are TGTGCCAGCAGCCCCGAAGGCTACAGTCTGAACACCGGGGAGCTGTTTTTT. Protein sequence: CASSPEGYSLNTGELFF.

This clone appeared once. CDR3 loop: CASSLALNTGELFF. DNA for the CDR3: TGCGCCAGCAGCTTGGCCCTAAACACCGGGGAGCTGTTTTTT. V is TRBV5-1 and J is TRBJ2-2; no clear D. Trimming pared 0 bases from V and 2 bases from J, leaving 5 bases between. The CDR3 spans 14 residues. Looked up from germline, CDR1 is SGHRS and CDR2 is YFSETQ. Full variable domain (remainder filled in from reference TRBV5-1 and TRBJ2-2): KAGVTQTPRYLIKTRGQQVTLSCSPISGHRSVSWYQQTPGQGLQFLFEYFSETQRNKGNFPGRFSGRQFSNSRSEMNVSTLELGDSALYLCASSLALNTGELFFGEGSRLTVL.

CDR3 in amino acids: CASSSSGRFEQYF. DNA of the CDR3: TGTGCCAGCAGCTCTAGCGGGAGGTTCGAGCAGTACTTC. The chain combines TRBV7-2 with TRBJ2-7, with 11 bases lining up with TRBD2. The germline V gene encodes CDR1 SGHTA and CDR2 FQGNSA. The CDR3 consists of 13 residues. Unmatched junction bases numbered 2, after V lost 4 bases and J lost 6 bases. The full variable domain, rest sourced from reference TRBV7-2 and TRBJ2-7, is GAGVSQSPSNKVTEKGKDVELRCDPISGHTALYWYRQSLGQGLEFLIYFQGNSAPDKSGLPSDRFSAERTGGSVSTLTIQRTQQEDSAVYLCASSSSGRFEQYFGPGTRLTVT.

The chain couples TRBV28 to TRBJ1-2; D may be TRBD1 (5 bases). Germline assignment: CDR1 MDHEN and CDR2 SYDVKM. The length of the CDR3 is 12 residues. Trimming left V 4 bases short and J 4 bases short, with 7 bases between. CDR3 DNA: TGTGCCAGCAGTTCCGACAGCTATGGCTACACCTTC. Amino acid sequence: CASSSDSYGYTF.

The chain combines TRBV27 with TRBJ2-2; maybe TRBD2 (6 bases). The V end was cut by 3 bases, the J end by 0 bases, with 14 bases between. The CDR3 length is 17 residues. CDR1 MNHEY and CDR2 SMNVEV come from the germline V gene (reference sequence). In nucleotides, the CDR3 is TGTGCCAGCAGTTTTAGTAGGAGGAGGGCGAACACCGGGGAGCTGTTTTTT. Its translation: CASSFSRRRANTGELFF.

The chain carries TRBV6-1 and TRBJ1-1; D ambiguous. Germline V lookup: CDR1 MNHNS, CDR2 SASEGT. The CDR3 contains 13 residues. Trimming removed 5 bases from V and 1 base from J, with 8 bases in between. The CDR3 nucleotides read TGTGCCAGCAGTTCGGTCCGGAACACTGAAGCTTTCTTT. Protein product: CASSSVRNTEAFF.

The chain employs TRBV5-1 and TRBJ1-2, with 9 bases lining up with TRBD1. CDR3 length: 14 amino acids. CDR1 is SGHRS and CDR2 is YFSETQ in the germline V gene. V shed 4 bases and J 6 bases; nucleotides not matched to a gene: 7. This CDR3 reads CASSAGQGRDGYTF. CDR3 sequence (DNA): TGCGCCAGCAGCGCGGGACAGGGAAGGGATGGCTACACCTTC.

V usage is TRBV5-4 and J usage is TRBJ2-5; D not resolved. There are 14 residues in the CDR3. V was clipped by 0 bases and J by 1 base, with 7 bases between them. CDR1 is SGHNT and CDR2 is YYREEE in the germline V gene (reference sequence). The CDR3 loop reads CASSLGYGQETQYF. The CDR3 bases are TGTGCCAGCAGCTTGGGGTACGGCCAAGAGACCCAGTACTTC.

The chain couples TRBV30 to TRBJ1-5, with 8 bases lining up with TRBD1. Germline values: CDR1 GTSNPN, CDR2 SVGIG (reference sequence). This CDR3 spans 13 amino acids. V dropped 4 bases and J dropped 7; count of bases not matched to a gene: 6. The CDR3 bases are TGTGCCTGGAACGACAGGGGTGGACAGCCCCAGCATTTT. Protein sequence: CAWNDRGGQPQHF.

This clone was seen a handful of times. The rearrangement joins TRBV5-1 to TRBJ2-2; D perhaps matches TRBD1 (5 bases). Germline values: CDR1 SGHRS, CDR2 YFSETQ. V dropped 7 bases and J dropped 4 bases, with 23 bases sitting between them. The CDR3 contains 17 residues. The CDR3 nucleotides are TGCGCCAGCTTGAAAGGGGATCAGGGTGTCAGCACCGGGGAGCTGTTTTTT. Translating gives CASLKGDQGVSTGELFF. The entire variable domain, with the rest obtained from reference TRBV5-1 and TRBJ2-2, is as follows: KAGVTQTPRYLIKTRGQQVTLSCSPISGHRSVSWYQQTPGQGLQFLFEYFSETQRNKGNFPGRFSGRQFSNSRSEMNVSTLELGDSALYLCASLKGDQGVSTGELFFGEGSRLTVL.

This rearrangement joins TRBV5-1 to TRBJ2-5, with 10 bases fitting TRBD2. The CDR3 consists of 15 residues. From germline, CDR1 is SGHRS and CDR2 YFSETQ. V lost 2 bases and J lost 4; bases outside the gene matches: 5. CDR3 protein: CASSFTSGALETQYF. The CDR3 nucleotides are TGCGCCAGCAGCTTTACTAGCGGGGCACTAGAGACCCAGTACTTC.

The CDR3 nucleotides read TGTGCCAGCAGTCCCGGACAGGGAAAGGGATGGGAGCAGTTCTTC. Encoded protein: CASSPGQGKGWEQFF. This chain links TRBV27 with TRBJ2-1; 8 nucleotides match TRBD1. Germline V CDR1 and CDR2: MNHEY, SMNVEV (reference sequence). The CDR3 covers 15 residues. Trimming took 5 bases from V and 10 from J; bases not matched to a gene: 13.

The CDR3 sequence: CAWSLQYNQPQHF. As DNA, the CDR3 is TGTGCCTGGAGTCTACAGTACAATCAGCCCCAGCATTTT. The genes are TRBV30 and TRBJ1-5; no clear D gene. The CDR3 covers 13 residues. V was clipped by 2 bases and J by 3 bases, with 8 bases between them. Germline V lookup: CDR1 GTSNPN, CDR2 SVGIG (reference sequence). The entire variable domain, with the rest obtained from reference TRBV30 and TRBJ1-5, is as follows: SQTIHQWPATLVQPVGSPLSLECTVEGTSNPNLYWYRQAAGRGLQLLFYSVGIGQISSEVPQNLSASRPQDRQFILSSKKLLLSDSGFYLCAWSLQYNQPQHFGDGTRLSIL.

This chain connects TRBV28 to TRBJ1-1; 9 bases match TRBD1. CDR3 length: 15 amino acids. Germline-derived CDR1 and CDR2 are MDHEN and SYDVKM. V was clipped by 1 base and J by 6 bases; unmatched bases: 6. The CDR3: CASSLYGTGRAEAFF. The CDR3 DNA reads TGTGCCAGCAGTTTATACGGGACAGGGAGGGCTGAAGCTTTCTTT.

The rearrangement uses TRBV18 and TRBJ1-4, with D perhaps TRBD1 (6 bases). Germline loops: CDR1 KGHSH, CDR2 LQKENI. This CDR3 contains 15 residues. V was trimmed by 5 bases and J by 0 bases, leaving 10 bases between them. CDR3 nucleotide sequence: TGTGCCAGCTCAGTGCGGACAGCAACTAATGAAAAACTGTTTTTT. Amino acid sequence: CASSVRTATNEKLFF.